Listed below are T cell receptor beta chains from one sample, sequenced in a study of OX40 agonist ivuxolimab in advanced cancers. TCRdb's table, derived via immunoSEQ multiplex PCR, lists solely in-frame clones and lacks some. The sample shows about 86,000 clones, about 90% of them seen only once. Here the sequenced sample was CD4+ or CD8+ T cells sorted from blood, taken in a trial of the OX40 agonist ivuxolimab. The receptors stem from an adult with an advanced solid tumor such as melanoma, head and neck, liver or kidney cancer. CDR3s include the opening cysteine and the closing phenylalanine or tryptophan. The order of the fields is D gene, J gene, clone size, V gene, CDR3 DNA, CDR3 protein. The D gene is left open where the match is weak. The size field is filled for only some rows; it gives once, few, many or a size class.

D: TRBD2; J: TRBJ2-7; size: .; V: TRBV30; DNA: TGTGCCTGGAGTCAACTAGCGGGAGGATACGAGCAGTACTTC; CDR3: CAWSQLAGGYEQYF
D: .; J: TRBJ2-3; size: .; V: TRBV11-2; DNA: TGTGCCAGCAGCTCTACGGGAGCAGCAGATACGCAGTATTTT; CDR3: CASSSTGAADTQYF
D: .; J: TRBJ2-7; size: once; V: TRBV7-2; DNA: TGTGCCAGCAGCTTAGTTCGTGGGACTTCCGTTCGGCAGTACTTC; CDR3: CASSLVRGTSVRQYF
D: TRBD1; J: TRBJ1-2; size: .; V: TRBV27; DNA: TGTGCCAGCAGTTGGGGACAGGGTGACGGCTACACCTTC; CDR3: CASSWGQGDGYTF
D: .; J: TRBJ2-1; size: .; V: TRBV7-2; DNA: TGTGCCAGCAGCTTAGTATACAATGAGCAGTTCTTC; CDR3: CASSLVYNEQFF
D: TRBD2; J: TRBJ2-5; size: .; V: TRBV9; DNA: TGTGCCAGCAGCGTTAGCGCTAGCGGTCAAGAGACCCAGTACTTC; CDR3: CASSVSASGQETQYF
D: .; J: TRBJ1-1; size: once; V: TRBV2; DNA: TGTGCCAGCAGTTATTTTTCAAACACTGAAGCTTTCTTT; CDR3: CASSYFSNTEAFF
D: .; J: TRBJ1-1; size: .; V: TRBV28; DNA: TGTGCCAGCAGTTTAGGTCAGGTGAACACTGAAGCTTTCTTT; CDR3: CASSLGQVNTEAFF
D: .; J: TRBJ2-7; size: .; V: TRBV10-2; DNA: TGCGCCAGCAGCTCCGGGACCTTAACCTACGAGCAGTACTTC; CDR3: CASSSGTLTYEQYF
D: .; J: TRBJ2-5; size: .; V: TRBV6-1; DNA: TGTGCCAGCAGTGAAATCTCGATGGGGCTGGATGAAGAGACCCAGTACTTC; CDR3: CASSEISMGLDEETQYF
D: TRBD2; J: TRBJ2-5; size: .; V: TRBV5-1; DNA: TGCGCCAGCAGACTAGCGGGCTCGCAAGAGACCCAGTACTTC; CDR3: CASRLAGSQETQYF
D: .; J: TRBJ2-7; size: few; V: TRBV27; DNA: TGTGCCAGCAGTTTGGGGTCAGGCTACGAGCAGTACTTC; CDR3: CASSLGSGYEQYF
D: TRBD1; J: TRBJ2-7; size: .; V: TRBV28; DNA: TGTGCCAGCAGACAGGGGGAACAGTACTTC; CDR3: CASRQGEQYF
D: .; J: TRBJ1-1; size: .; V: TRBV4-1; DNA: TGCGCCAGCAGCCAAGATCCCCTTGGGGACGAAGCTTTCTTT; CDR3: CASSQDPLGDEAFF
D: TRBD1; J: TRBJ2-7; size: .; V: TRBV29-1; DNA: TGCAGCGTTAGGGGGACAGGGTTCTACGAGCAGTACTTC; CDR3: CSVRGTGFYEQYF
D: .; J: TRBJ2-7; size: .; V: TRBV27; DNA: TGTGCCAGCACAAACTACGCGGCCGGAACAGGAAAGTTCTACGAGCAGTACTTC; CDR3: CASTNYAAGTGKFYEQYF
D: .; J: TRBJ1-2; size: once; V: TRBV2; DNA: TGTGCCAGCAGTGAAAAAGGGTTCTATGGCTACACCTTC; CDR3: CASSEKGFYGYTF
D: .; J: TRBJ1-1; size: few; V: TRBV27; DNA: TGTGCCAGCAGCAGTCTCAGGTTGCGTGGGGGTGTGAGTACTGAAGCTTTCTTT; CDR3: CASSSLRLRGGVSTEAFF
D: TRBD2; J: TRBJ2-4; size: .; V: TRBV5-1; DNA: TGCGCCAGCAGCTTGGAGGCTAGCGGGTTAGCCAAAAACATTCAGTACTTC; CDR3: CASSLEASGLAKNIQYF
D: .; J: TRBJ1-5; size: few; V: TRBV4-1; DNA: TGCGCCAGCAGCGACCGGGCCCAAGGGGCCAGTCAGCCCCAGCATTTT; CDR3: CASSDRAQGASQPQHF
D: .; J: TRBJ2-7; size: .; V: TRBV6-5; DNA: TGTGCCAGCAGTTACTCGCGTGTGGAGGGCTACGAGCAGTACTTC; CDR3: CASSYSRVEGYEQYF
D: .; J: TRBJ1-1; size: .; V: TRBV5-1; DNA: TGCACCAGCAGCTTGCATCGGGAGGCCACTGAAGCTTTCTTT; CDR3: CTSSLHREATEAFF